Listed here are 11 T cell receptor beta chains from one sample, sequenced in a study of CD8 T cells in ankylosing spondylitis. The antigens these receptors bind are not known. Study conclusions and caveats: A TCR beta motif of fewer than ten highly homologous variants appeared characteristic of ankylosing spondylitis blood.

Each CDR3 protein is one row after TCRdb ran MiXCR on the 5' RACE reads. The table has some 400,000 distinct CDR3 sequences, around 20% seen once. The sample consisted of blood, either unsorted or a sorted T cell fraction (not recorded which). These receptors were taken from a male donor with ankylosing spondylitis.

In DNA, the CDR3 is TGTGCCAGCAGTTCGCAAAAGACCACAGGGCCCACTGAAGCTTTCTTT. Residues: CASSSQKTTGPTEAFF. V gene TRBV28 combines with J gene TRBJ1-1; the D gene is possibly TRBD1 (6 bases). The CDR3 loop spans 16 amino acids. In germline, CDR1 is MDHEN, CDR2 SYDVKM. V dropped 4 bases and J dropped 4 bases, with 19 bases sitting between them.

This chain links TRBV20-1 with TRBJ2-1; 12 nucleotides agree with TRBD2. V lost 1 base, J lost 1 base, and 5 bases stayed unmatched. The CDR3 spans 17 residues. Germline assignment: CDR1 DFQATT and CDR2 SNEGSKA (reference sequence). The CDR3 DNA sequence: TGCAGTGCTAGAGGGACTAGCGGGATTCGGTCCTACAATGAGCAGTTCTTC. Residues: CSARGTSGIRSYNEQFF.

The sample holds a few counts of this clonotype. Written as DNA, the CDR3 is TGCAGTGCTAGGGGCAGGGGTCAATTCTATGGCTACACCTTC. Translated, it gives CSARGRGQFYGYTF. The V gene is TRBV20-1, the J gene TRBJ1-2, with D possibly TRBD1 on 6 matching bases. V lost 3 bases, J lost 4 bases, and 15 bases lay in between. Germline CDR1 and CDR2: DFQATT and SNEGSKA (reference sequence). The CDR3 sequence is 14 residues long.

The V and J genes are TRBV29-1 and TRBJ1-4; tentative D call: TRBD1 (6 bases). Germline CDR1 reads SQVTM; CDR2 reads ANQGSEA. CDR3 size: 15 residues. V lost 4 bases and J lost 0, with 12 bases in between. In DNA form, the CDR3 reads TGCAGCGTTGCGGGGGCCGATGCAACTAATGAAAAACTGTTTTTT. Translated, it gives CSVAGADATNEKLFF.

Comments on this clonotype: The CDR3 does not close with the conserved phenylalanine or tryptophan, likely indicating a read error. The DNA is left out, because the CDR3 cannot be placed on it with certainty; the CDR3 is given as TCRdb lists it. This chain joins TRBV28 and TRBJ2-3; TRBD1, the table's D call, was not compared with the DNA. Inclusive of both ends, the CDR3 amounts to 14 amino acids. The germline gives CDR1 MDHEN, CDR2 SYDVKM. CDR3 region: CASSTYPRVPSALE.

CDR3 in amino acids: CASSSTSGITEAFF. CDR3 in DNA: TGTGCCAGCAGCTCAACTTCAGGGATTACTGAAGCTTTCTTT. This chain joins TRBV7-2 and TRBJ1-1, with D maybe TRBD1 (5 bases). The CDR3 totals 14 residues. Germline V CDR1 and CDR2: SGHTA, FQGNSA. The germline V and J ends were trimmed by 4 bases and 5 bases, with 14 bases remaining between them.

This clonotype has only a few counts. The chain couples TRBV20-1 to TRBJ2-5, with a weak D call TRBD2 (5 bases). V shed 6 bases and J shed 5 bases, with 13 bases lying between them. Germline V gives CDR1 DFQATT, CDR2 SNEGSKA (reference sequence). The CDR3 is 12 residues long. The CDR3, as DNA: TGCAGTGCCCCGGTAGGAGGCGAGACCCAGTACTTC. Translation gives CSAPVGGETQYF.

The chain joins TRBV20-1 to TRBJ2-7, with 10 nucleotides matching TRBD2. V lost 6 bases and J lost 9; bases outside the gene matches: 11. The CDR3 totals 13 residues. CDR1 is DFQATT, CDR2 SNEGSKA, per germline (reference sequence). This CDR3 reads CSAGAGGPRGQYF. Written as DNA, the CDR3 is TGCAGTGCAGGAGCGGGAGGGCCCCGTGGGCAGTACTTC.

This clonotype showed up many times. The chain carries TRBV12-3 or TRBV12-4 and TRBJ2-1; TRBD2 matches 7 bases. The CDR3 is 13 residues long. The V and J ends lost 8 bases and 6 bases, in that order; junction bases with no gene match: 7. For the CDR3, the DNA is TGTGCCAGCGGGGCTAGCGGAAGCAATGAGCAGTTCTTC. It encodes CASGASGSNEQFF.

This chain links TRBV7-2 with TRBJ2-7, with 8 bases identical to TRBD2. The CDR3 runs to 16 residues. The V gene's germline CDR1 is SGHTA and CDR2 FQGNSA. J was trimmed by 2 bases and V by 5 bases; bases with no gene match: 11. The CDR3 DNA reads as TGTGCCAGCAGCCCCCAACTAGCGGAGTTCACCTACGAGCAGTACTTC. Residues: CASSPQLAEFTYEQYF.

The chain has TRBV12-5 and TRBJ2-7; D not certain. Germline loops: CDR1 LGHNT, CDR2 FRNRAP. This CDR3 spans 11 amino acids. V lost 4 bases and J 2 bases, leaving 3 bases between the germline ends. CDR3 region: CASGSTYEQYF. The CDR3 DNA sequence: TGTGCTAGTGGTTCGACCTACGAGCAGTACTTC.